This TCR beta chain appears in the sequencing data of a study of shared clonotypes between healthy human individuals. Some clones are missing from TCRdb's copy, which holds only in-frame ones; the method was immunoSEQ multiplex PCR. Of more than 400,000 clones listed, 95% to 97% were seen once; the top ten hold under 0.06%. The CDR3 consists of 15 residues. From germline, CDR1 is LGHNA and CDR2 YNFKEQ. V was cut by 0 bases and J by 4 bases, with 11 bases left in between. General observations from the study: What limited the represented genetic and exposure-history diversity was the small number of donors.

Of note for this clone: Antigen specificity is unknown.

What was sequenced was naive CD4+ T cells sorted from blood. Subset described: CD45RA+ positively selected. This receptor was taken from a woman aged 25 to 39 in good health. This rearrangement joins TRBV4-2 to TRBJ2-3; D possibly corresponds to TRBD1 (5 bases). In DNA form, the CDR3 reads TGTGCCAGCAGCCAAGAAGGTGGGGCATCAGATACGCAGTATTTT. It translates to CASSQEGGASDTQYF.